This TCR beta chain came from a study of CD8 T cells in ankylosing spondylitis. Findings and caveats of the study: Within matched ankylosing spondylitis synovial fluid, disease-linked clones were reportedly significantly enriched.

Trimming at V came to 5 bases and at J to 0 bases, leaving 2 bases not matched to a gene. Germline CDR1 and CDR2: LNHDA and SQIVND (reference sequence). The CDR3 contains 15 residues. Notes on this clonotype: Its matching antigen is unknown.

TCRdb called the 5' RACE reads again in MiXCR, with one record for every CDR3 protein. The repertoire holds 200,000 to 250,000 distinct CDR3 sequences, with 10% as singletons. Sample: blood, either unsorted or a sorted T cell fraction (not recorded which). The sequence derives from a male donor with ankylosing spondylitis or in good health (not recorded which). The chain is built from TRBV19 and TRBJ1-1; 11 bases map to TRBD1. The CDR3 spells CASSVGQGVNTEAFF. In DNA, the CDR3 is TGTGCCAGTAGTGTGGGACAGGGGGTGAACACTGAAGCTTTCTTT.